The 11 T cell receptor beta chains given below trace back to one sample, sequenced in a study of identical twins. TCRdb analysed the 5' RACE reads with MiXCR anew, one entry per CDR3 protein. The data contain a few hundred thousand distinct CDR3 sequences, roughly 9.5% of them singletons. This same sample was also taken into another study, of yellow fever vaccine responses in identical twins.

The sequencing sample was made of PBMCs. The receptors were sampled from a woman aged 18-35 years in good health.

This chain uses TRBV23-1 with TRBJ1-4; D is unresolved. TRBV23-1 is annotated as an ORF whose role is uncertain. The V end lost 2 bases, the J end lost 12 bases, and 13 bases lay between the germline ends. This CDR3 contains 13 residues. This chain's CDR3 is CASSQRGESQLFF. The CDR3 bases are TGCGCCAGCAGTCAACGGGGAGAGTCTCAACTGTTTTTT.

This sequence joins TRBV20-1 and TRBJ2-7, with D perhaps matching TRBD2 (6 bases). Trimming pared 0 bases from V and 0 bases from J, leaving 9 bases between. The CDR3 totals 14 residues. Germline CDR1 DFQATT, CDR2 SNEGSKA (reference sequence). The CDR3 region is CSARDSGSSYEQYF. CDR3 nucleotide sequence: TGCAGTGCTAGAGATTCCGGGAGCTCCTACGAGCAGTACTTC.

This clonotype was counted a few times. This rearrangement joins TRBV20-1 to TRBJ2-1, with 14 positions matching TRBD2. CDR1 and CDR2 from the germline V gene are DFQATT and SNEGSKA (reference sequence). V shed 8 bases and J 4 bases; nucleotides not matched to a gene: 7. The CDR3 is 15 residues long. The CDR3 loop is CSSARLAGGYNEQFF. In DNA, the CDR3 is TGCAGTTCCGCTAGACTAGCGGGGGGGTACAATGAGCAGTTCTTC.

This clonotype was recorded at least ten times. The chain's CDR3 is CASSLTTNTEAFF. The CDR3 nucleotides are TGTGCCAGCAGCTTAACTACGAACACTGAAGCTTTCTTT. This chain joins TRBV7-3 and TRBJ1-1, with D hard to call. CDR3 length: 13 amino acids. Germline V CDR1 and CDR2: SGHTA, FQGTGA. V gave up 0 bases and J gave up 1 base, with 3 bases separating them.

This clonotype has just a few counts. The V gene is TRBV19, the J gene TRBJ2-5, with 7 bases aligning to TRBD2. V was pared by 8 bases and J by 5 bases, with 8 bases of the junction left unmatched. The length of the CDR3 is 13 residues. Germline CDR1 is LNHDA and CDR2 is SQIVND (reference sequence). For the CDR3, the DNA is TGTGCCAGTGCGGCCGCCGGGAGGGAGACCCAGTACTTC. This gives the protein CASAAAGRETQYF.

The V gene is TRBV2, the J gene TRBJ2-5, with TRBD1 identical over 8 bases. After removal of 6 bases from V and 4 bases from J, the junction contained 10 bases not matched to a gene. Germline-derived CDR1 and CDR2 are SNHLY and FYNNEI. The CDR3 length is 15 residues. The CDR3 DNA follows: TGTGCCAGCAGGGGCAGGACAGGGAGGATAGAGACCCAGTACTTC. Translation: CASRGRTGRIETQYF.

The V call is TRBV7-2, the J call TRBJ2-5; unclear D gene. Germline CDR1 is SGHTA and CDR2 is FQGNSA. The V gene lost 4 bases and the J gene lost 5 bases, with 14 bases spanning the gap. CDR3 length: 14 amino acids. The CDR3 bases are TGTGCCAGCAGCTATGGGCCTGGGGTCGAGACCCAGTACTTC. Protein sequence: CASSYGPGVETQYF.

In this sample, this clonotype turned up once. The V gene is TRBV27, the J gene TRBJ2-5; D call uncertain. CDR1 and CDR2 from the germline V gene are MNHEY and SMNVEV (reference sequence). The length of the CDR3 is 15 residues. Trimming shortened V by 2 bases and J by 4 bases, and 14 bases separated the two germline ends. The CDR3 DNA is TGTGCCAGCAGTTTAACCCCTCCCCCTGGAGAGACCCAGTACTTC. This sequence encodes CASSLTPPPGETQYF.

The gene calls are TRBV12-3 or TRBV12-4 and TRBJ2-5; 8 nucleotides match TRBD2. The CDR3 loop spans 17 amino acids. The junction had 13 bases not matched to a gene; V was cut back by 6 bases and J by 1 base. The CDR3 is CASRKREFRGTQETQYF. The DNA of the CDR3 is TGTGCCAGCAGGAAGCGGGAGTTCCGCGGGACCCAAGAGACCCAGTACTTC.

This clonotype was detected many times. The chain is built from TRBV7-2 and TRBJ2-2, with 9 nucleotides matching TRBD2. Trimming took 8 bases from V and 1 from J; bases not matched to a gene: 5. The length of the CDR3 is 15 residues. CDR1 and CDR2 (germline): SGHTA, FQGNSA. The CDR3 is CASRSGGRNTGELFF. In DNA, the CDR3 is TGTGCCAGCCGTAGCGGGGGCCGGAACACCGGGGAGCTGTTTTTT.

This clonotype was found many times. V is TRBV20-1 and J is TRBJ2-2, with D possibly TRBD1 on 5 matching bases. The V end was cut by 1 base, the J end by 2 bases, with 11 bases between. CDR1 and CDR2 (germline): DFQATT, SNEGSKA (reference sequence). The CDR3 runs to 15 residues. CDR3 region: CSARGKGQNTGELFF. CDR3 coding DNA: TGCAGTGCTAGAGGGAAGGGGCAAAACACCGGGGAGCTGTTTTTT.